The source of this T cell receptor (beta chain) is a study of lymphopenia after photon versus proton radiotherapy. The study, taken as a whole, reports: Under photons, naive T cells and diversity fell while effector/memory populations rose. Only patients who died were analyzed for survival; proton advantage is unproven. Oligoclonal CD8+ Temra expansion after nadir drove photon patients' diversity drop.

Trimming took 5 bases from V and 9 from J; bases not matched to a gene: 5. Per germline, CDR1 MNHEY and CDR2 SMNVEV (reference sequence). CDR3 length equals 14 residues. Libraries were prepared by immunoSEQ multiplex PCR; TCRdb keeps only in-frame clonotypes and omits some of them. This repertoire shows about 26,000 clones, more than 70% found once; its top ten account for 5.2%. The table lists this clone with a few counts. Antigen: not known. The sequences come from peripheral blood, collected from a patient treated with photon-based radiotherapy. This sequence joins TRBV27 and TRBJ1-6, with 9 nucleotides matching TRBD1. The TCR was taken from a young man with gastric cancer. The CDR3 protein is CASSIGTGSSPLHF. CDR3 bases: TGTGCCAGCAGTATCGGGACAGGGTCTTCACCCCTCCACTTT.